The 32 T cell receptor beta chains below all came from one sample that was sequenced in a study of T cells expressing NK-cell markers. TCRdb re-called the 5' RACE reads and catalogs CDR3 proteins one per entry, DNA excluded. This repertoire includes about half a million distinct CDR3 sequences. What was sequenced was blood T cells: a sorted CD56 or NKG2C T cell subset, CD4+ or CD8+ T cells, or bulk PBMC T cells (not recorded which). The receptors derive from a woman between 45 and 65 years old in good health.

The J gene is TRBJ2-4, the V gene TRBV28; TCRdb names TRBD1, which stays unverified in the absence of DNA. The CDR3 has 16 residues. Looked up from germline, CDR1 is MDHEN and CDR2 is SYDVKM. This CDR3 reads CATFSWTDLAKNIQYF.

The chain employs TRBV5-1 and TRBJ2-1; TCRdb's D gene call, TRBD1, goes unchecked for lack of DNA. The CDR3 loop spans 15 amino acids. Germline V gives CDR1 SGHRS, CDR2 YFSETQ. The CDR3: CASSLDSSPYNEQFF.

CDR3 sequence: CASSQDRSAGGPKNEQFF. This chain uses TRBV4-1 with TRBJ2-1. CDR3 size: 18 residues. CDR1 and CDR2 from the germline V gene are MGHRA and YSYEKL.

CDR3 region: CASWSSGSSTDTQYF. The gene calls are TRBV2 and TRBJ2-3; with no DNA, the TCRdb D assignment of TRBD2 cannot be verified. CDR3 length: 15 residues. The germline gives CDR1 SNHLY, CDR2 FYNNEI.

The rearrangement joins TRBV25-1 to TRBJ1-6; there is no DNA to check the TCRdb D call of TRBD1. Germline V gene sequence: CDR1 MGHDK, CDR2 SYGVNS. The CDR3 extends over 15 amino acids. CDR3 sequence reads: CASRGVGRGDSPLHF.

The chain carries TRBV18 and TRBJ1-4; TCRdb names TRBD1, which stays unverified in the absence of DNA. CDR3 size: 14 residues. Germline V lookup: CDR1 KGHSH, CDR2 LQKENI. CDR3: CASSPDRGNEKLFF.

The chain joins TRBV6-5 to TRBJ2-3; TCRdb returns TRBD2, unconfirmable since there is no DNA. Germline V gene sequence: CDR1 MNHEY, CDR2 SVGAGI. This CDR3 is 17 amino acids long. CDR3 amino acids: CASSRLGTSGSTDTQYF.

V usage is TRBV29-1 and J usage is TRBJ2-2; TCRdb selects TRBD1, and the lack of DNA leaves this call unchecked. The CDR3 totals 15 residues. Germline CDR1 SQVTM, CDR2 ANQGSEA. Here the CDR3 reads CSVSKGASGTGELFF.

This sequence joins TRBV9 and TRBJ2-1; the D call from TCRdb, TRBD2, cannot be confirmed without DNA. CDR3 length: 17 residues. Germline V gene data show CDR1 as SGDLS and CDR2 as YYNGEE. The chain's CDR3 is CASSVAAAGRPFNEQFF.

This chain links TRBV10-3 with TRBJ1-1; absent DNA, TCRdb's TRBD1 call cannot be checked. Germline loops: CDR1 ENHRY, CDR2 SYGVKD. The CDR3 extends over 11 amino acids. CDR3 amino acids: CATSDRVMAFF.

The chain employs TRBV5-5 and TRBJ2-1; TCRdb names TRBD2, which stays unverified in the absence of DNA. Germline V CDR1 and CDR2: SGHKS, YYEKEE (reference sequence). There are 17 residues in the CDR3. The CDR3 sequence: CASSLLGLASPYNEQFF.

The rearrangement uses TRBV20-1 and TRBJ2-3; TCRdb proposes TRBD1, but this gene call is untestable without DNA. The CDR3 spans 17 residues. Germline V gives CDR1 DFQATT, CDR2 SNEGSKA (reference sequence). The CDR3 sequence: CSARDWVPWEYTDTQYF.

This chain uses TRBV3-1 with TRBJ2-5; TCRdb picks TRBD1, but there is no DNA to check that call. The CDR3 runs 14 residues. CDR1 is LGHDT and CDR2 is YNNKEL in the germline V gene (reference sequence). The chain's CDR3 is CASSHPPPGETQYF.

The chain combines TRBV30 with TRBJ2-2; no DNA is available, so the TRBD2 call from TCRdb remains unchecked. This CDR3 is built from 14 residues. CDR1 is GTSNPN and CDR2 is SVGIG in the germline V gene (reference sequence). CDR3 loop: CAWSTTSVTGELFF.

J is TRBJ2-3 and V is TRBV10-3; the D gene TCRdb calls, TRBD2, cannot be checked with no DNA. The CDR3 has 13 amino acids. Germline V lookup: CDR1 ENHRY, CDR2 SYGVKD. The CDR3 is CAISPAGGDRQYF.

CDR3 loop: CASSPPILQQYF. The rearrangement links TRBV12-3 or TRBV12-4 to TRBJ2-7; TCRdb lists TRBD1, though no DNA is available to test this call. This CDR3 comprises 12 residues.

The gene calls are TRBV5-1 and TRBJ1-1. Germline CDR1 reads SGHRS; CDR2 reads YFSETQ. This CDR3 spans 15 amino acids. CDR3 sequence reads: CASSRFVGGVTEAFF.

The CDR3: CASRVQPASNQPQHF. The gene calls are TRBV5-1 and TRBJ1-5. The CDR3 has 15 amino acids. From germline, CDR1 is SGHRS and CDR2 YFSETQ.

The V gene is TRBV4-1, the J gene TRBJ2-5; TCRdb's D call, TRBD1, is unchecked because there is no DNA. The CDR3 is 17 amino acids. In germline, CDR1 is MGHRA, CDR2 YSYEKL. The CDR3 here is CASSQGRGISPLETQYF.

This chain joins TRBV27 and TRBJ2-3. This CDR3 is 14 amino acids long. The germline V gene encodes CDR1 MNHEY and CDR2 SMNVEV (reference sequence). The CDR3 is CASTRLDSTDTQYF.

The genes are TRBV14 and TRBJ1-5. Germline CDR1 reads SGHDN; CDR2 reads FVKESK. The CDR3 runs 16 residues. The CDR3 region is CASSQDRGGPSQPQHF.

The chain employs TRBV30 and TRBJ1-2. CDR1 is GTSNPN and CDR2 is SVGIG in the germline V gene (reference sequence). There are 12 residues in the CDR3. CDR3 sequence reads: CAWSRLDYGYTF.

The chain uses TRBV20-1 and TRBJ2-1; TCRdb's D call of TRBD1 is untestable without DNA. The germline V gene has CDR1 DFQATT and CDR2 SNEGSKA (reference sequence). CDR3 length: 14 amino acids. CDR3 loop: CSASGTVNGDEQFF.

V gene TRBV6-1 combines with J gene TRBJ1-4. The length of the CDR3 is 13 residues. CDR1 MNHNS and CDR2 SASEGT come from the germline V gene. CDR3 region: CASSETFNEKLFF.

V and J are TRBV13 and TRBJ1-6; TCRdb's D call of TRBD1 is untestable without DNA. This CDR3 region has 14 residues. Germline lookup yields CDR1 PRHDT and CDR2 FYEKMQ (reference sequence). The CDR3 loop reads CASSLQGGRSPLHF.

This sequence joins TRBV6-4 and TRBJ1-5. The V gene's germline CDR1 is MRHNA and CDR2 SNTAGT. The CDR3 sequence is 12 residues long. CDR3 sequence reads: CASNNSNQPQHF.

The chain combines TRBV7-2 with TRBJ2-1; as DNA is missing, the TRBD2 call by TCRdb cannot be tested. Germline CDR1 is SGHTA and CDR2 is FQGNSA. The CDR3 loop spans 17 amino acids. The CDR3 region is CASSAGLAGGTWDEQFF.

J is TRBJ2-6 and V is TRBV7-8. In germline, CDR1 is SGHVS, CDR2 FQNEAQ. The CDR3 covers 15 residues. The CDR3 is CASSLQPRGANVLTF.

The rearrangement joins TRBV24-1 to TRBJ2-1. CDR1 is KGHDR and CDR2 is SFDVKD in the germline V gene. The CDR3 runs to 15 residues. The chain's CDR3 is CATSGTGASYNEQFF.

This sequence joins TRBV7-3 and TRBJ2-1; TCRdb outputs TRBD1, but without DNA this stays unchecked. CDR1 SGHTA and CDR2 FQGTGA come from the germline V gene. The length of the CDR3 is 13 residues. Here the CDR3 reads CASSPSGTPEQFF.

The chain recombines TRBV5-1 with TRBJ1-2; the TCRdb call, TRBD1, lacks DNA for checking. CDR3 length equals 16 residues. Germline CDR1 reads SGHRS; CDR2 reads YFSETQ. The CDR3 sequence: CASRATQKTGGRGYTF.

This rearrangement joins TRBV5-1 to TRBJ2-3; TCRdb's D call, TRBD2, is unchecked because there is no DNA. The CDR3 is 15 residues long. Germline CDR1 is SGHRS and CDR2 is YFSETQ. Here the CDR3 reads CASSLISPSVDTQYF. The variable domain in full, with the rest retrieved from reference TRBV5-1 and TRBJ2-3, is KAGVTQTPRYLIKTRGQQVTLSCSPISGHRSVSWYQQTPGQGLQFLFEYFSETQRNKGNFPGRFSGRQFSNSRSEMNVSTLELGDSALYLCASSLISPSVDTQYFGPGTRLTVL.